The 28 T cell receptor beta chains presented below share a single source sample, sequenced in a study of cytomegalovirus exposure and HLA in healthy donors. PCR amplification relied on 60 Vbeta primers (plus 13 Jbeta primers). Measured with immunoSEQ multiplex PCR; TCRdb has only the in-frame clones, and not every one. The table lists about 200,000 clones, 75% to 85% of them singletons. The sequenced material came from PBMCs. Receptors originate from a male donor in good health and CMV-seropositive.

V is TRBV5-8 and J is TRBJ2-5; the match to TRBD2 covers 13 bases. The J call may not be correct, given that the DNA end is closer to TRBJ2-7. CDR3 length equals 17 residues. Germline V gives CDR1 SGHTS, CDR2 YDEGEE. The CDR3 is CASSLPMTSGRRYEQYF. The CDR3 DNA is TGTGCCAGCAGCCTCCCTATGACTAGCGGGAGGCGTTACGAGCAGTACTTC.

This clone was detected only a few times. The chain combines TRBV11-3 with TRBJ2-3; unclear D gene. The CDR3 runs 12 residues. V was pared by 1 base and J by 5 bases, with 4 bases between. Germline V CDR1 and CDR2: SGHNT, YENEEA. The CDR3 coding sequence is TGTGCCAGCAGCTTAGGAGAAGATACGCAGTATTTT. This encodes CASSLGEDTQYF.

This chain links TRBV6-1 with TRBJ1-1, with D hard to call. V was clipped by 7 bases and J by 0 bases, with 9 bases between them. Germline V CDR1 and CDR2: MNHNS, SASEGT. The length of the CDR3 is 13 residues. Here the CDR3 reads CASIRLLNTEAFF. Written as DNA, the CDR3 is TGTGCCAGCATCCGGTTATTGAACACTGAAGCTTTCTTT.

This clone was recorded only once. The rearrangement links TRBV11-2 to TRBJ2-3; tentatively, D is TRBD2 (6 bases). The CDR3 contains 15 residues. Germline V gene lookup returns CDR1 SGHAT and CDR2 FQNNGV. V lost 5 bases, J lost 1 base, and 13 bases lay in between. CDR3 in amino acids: CASSTASARTDTQYF. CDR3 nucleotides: TGTGCCAGCAGCACCGCTAGCGCCCGCACAGATACGCAGTATTTT.

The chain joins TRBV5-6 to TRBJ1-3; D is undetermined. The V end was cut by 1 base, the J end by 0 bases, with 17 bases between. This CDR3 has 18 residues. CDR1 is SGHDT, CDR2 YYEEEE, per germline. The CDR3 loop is CASSLSIRQILSGNTIYF. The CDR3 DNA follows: TGTGCCAGCAGCTTGAGTATCCGTCAAATACTCTCTGGAAACACCATATATTTT.

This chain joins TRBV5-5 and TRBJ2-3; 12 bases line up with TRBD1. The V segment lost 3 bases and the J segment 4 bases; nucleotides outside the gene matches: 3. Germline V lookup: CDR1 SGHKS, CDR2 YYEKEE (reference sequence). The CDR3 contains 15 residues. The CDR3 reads CASSSGQGAADTQYF. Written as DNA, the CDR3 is TGTGCCAGCAGCTCGGGACAGGGGGCTGCAGATACGCAGTATTTT.

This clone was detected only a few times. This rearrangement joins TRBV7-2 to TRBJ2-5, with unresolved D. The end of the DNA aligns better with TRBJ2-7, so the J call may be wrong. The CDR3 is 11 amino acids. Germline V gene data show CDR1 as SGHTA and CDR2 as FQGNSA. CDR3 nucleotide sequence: TGTGCCAGCAGCGCCCTCTACGAGCAGTACTTC. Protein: CASSALYEQYF.

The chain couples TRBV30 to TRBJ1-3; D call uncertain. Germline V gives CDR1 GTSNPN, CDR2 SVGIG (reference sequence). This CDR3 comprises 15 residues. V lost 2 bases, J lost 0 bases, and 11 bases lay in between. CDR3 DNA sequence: TGTGCCTGGAGTTCCGGGGTCTTCTCTGGAAACACCATATATTTT. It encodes CAWSSGVFSGNTIYF.

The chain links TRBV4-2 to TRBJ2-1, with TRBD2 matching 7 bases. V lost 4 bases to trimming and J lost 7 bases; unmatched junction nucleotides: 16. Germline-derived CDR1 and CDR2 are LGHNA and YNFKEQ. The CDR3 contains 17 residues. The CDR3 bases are TGTGCCAGCAGCCCCCAGGCTGCCAGCGGGGTAAGAAATGAGCAGTTCTTC. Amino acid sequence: CASSPQAASGVRNEQFF.

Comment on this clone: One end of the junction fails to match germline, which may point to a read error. The CDR3 loop is CASREGTGEKNIQYF. CDR3 sequence (DNA): TGTGCCAGCAGAGAAGGGACAGGGGAAAAAAACATTCAGTACTTC. This chain connects TRBV6-1 to TRBJ2-4; TRBD1 matches 10 bases. The germline V gene encodes CDR1 MNHNS and CDR2 SASEGT. CDR3 size: 15 residues.

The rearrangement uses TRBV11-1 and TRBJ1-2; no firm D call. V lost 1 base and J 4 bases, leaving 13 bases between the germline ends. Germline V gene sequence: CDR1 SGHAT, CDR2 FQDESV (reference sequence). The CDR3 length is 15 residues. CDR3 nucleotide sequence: TGTGCCAGCAGCTTAGGCGACACCTTCCTCTATGGCTACACCTTC. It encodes CASSLGDTFLYGYTF.

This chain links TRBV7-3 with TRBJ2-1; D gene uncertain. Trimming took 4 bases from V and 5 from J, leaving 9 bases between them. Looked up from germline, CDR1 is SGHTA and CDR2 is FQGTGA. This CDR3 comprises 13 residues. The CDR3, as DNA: TGTGCCAGCAGCTCCACTCGTGACAATGAGCAGTTCTTC. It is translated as CASSSTRDNEQFF.

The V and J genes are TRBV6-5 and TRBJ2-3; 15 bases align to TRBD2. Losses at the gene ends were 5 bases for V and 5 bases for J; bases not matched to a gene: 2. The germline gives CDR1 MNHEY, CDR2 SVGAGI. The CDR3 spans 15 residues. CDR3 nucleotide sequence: TGTGCCAGCAGTCGGACTAGCGGGGGGGGAGATACGCAGTATTTT. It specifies CASSRTSGGGDTQYF.

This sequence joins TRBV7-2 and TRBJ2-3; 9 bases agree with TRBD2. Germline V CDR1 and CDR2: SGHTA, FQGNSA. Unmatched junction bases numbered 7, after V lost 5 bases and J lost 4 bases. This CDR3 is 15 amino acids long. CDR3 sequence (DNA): TGTGCCAGCAGCCCACATAGCGGGGGCGCAGATACGCAGTATTTT. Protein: CASSPHSGGADTQYF.

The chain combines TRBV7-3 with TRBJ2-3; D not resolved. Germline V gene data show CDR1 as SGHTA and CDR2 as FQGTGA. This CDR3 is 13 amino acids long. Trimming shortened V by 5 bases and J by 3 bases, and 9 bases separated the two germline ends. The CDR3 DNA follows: TGTGCCAGCAGCCCTATCCCAACAGATACGCAGTATTTT. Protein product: CASSPIPTDTQYF.

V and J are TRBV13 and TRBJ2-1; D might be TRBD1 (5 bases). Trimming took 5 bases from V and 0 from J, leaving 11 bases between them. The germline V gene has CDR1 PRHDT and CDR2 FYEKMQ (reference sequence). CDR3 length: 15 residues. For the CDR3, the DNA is TGTGCCAGCAGCACCCGACAGAGCTCCTACAATGAGCAGTTCTTC. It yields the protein CASSTRQSSYNEQFF. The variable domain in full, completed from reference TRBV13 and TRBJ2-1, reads AAGVIQSPRHLIKEKRETATLKCYPIPRHDTVYWYQQGPGQDPQFLISFYEKMQSDKGSIPDRFSAQQFSDYHSELNMSSLELGDSALYFCASSTRQSSYNEQFFGPGTRLTVL.

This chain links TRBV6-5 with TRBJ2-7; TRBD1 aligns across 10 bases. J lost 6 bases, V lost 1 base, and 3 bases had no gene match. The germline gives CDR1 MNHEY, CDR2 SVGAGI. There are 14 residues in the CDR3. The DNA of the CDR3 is TGTGCCAGCAGTTACTTCAGGACAGGGGGCGAGCAGTACTTC. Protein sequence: CASSYFRTGGEQYF.

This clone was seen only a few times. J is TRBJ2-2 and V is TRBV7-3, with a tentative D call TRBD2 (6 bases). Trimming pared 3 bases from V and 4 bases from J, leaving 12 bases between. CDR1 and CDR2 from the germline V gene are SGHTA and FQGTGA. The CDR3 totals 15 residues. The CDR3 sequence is CASSFGAGPTGELFF. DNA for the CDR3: TGTGCCAGCAGCTTTGGGGCGGGACCCACCGGGGAGCTGTTTTTT.

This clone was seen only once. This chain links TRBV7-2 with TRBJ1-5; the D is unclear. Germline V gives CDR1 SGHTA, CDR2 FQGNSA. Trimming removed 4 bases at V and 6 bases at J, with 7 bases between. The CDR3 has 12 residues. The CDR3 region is CASSYVRQPQHF. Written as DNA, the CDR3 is TGTGCCAGCAGCTATGTGCGTCAGCCCCAGCATTTT.

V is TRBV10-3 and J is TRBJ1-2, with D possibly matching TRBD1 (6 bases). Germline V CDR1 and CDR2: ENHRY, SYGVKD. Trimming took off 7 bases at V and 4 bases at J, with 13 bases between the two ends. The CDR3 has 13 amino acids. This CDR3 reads CAIKGDRGYGYTF. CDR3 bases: TGTGCCATCAAGGGGGACCGGGGCTATGGCTACACCTTC.

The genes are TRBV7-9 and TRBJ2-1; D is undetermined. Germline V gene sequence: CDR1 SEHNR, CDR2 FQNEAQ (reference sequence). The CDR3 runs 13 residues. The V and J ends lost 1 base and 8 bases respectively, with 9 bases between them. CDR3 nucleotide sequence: TGTGCCAGCAGCTTAGGTTTGGGCGATGAGCAGTTCTTC. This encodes CASSLGLGDEQFF.

CDR3 sequence: CASSSVGQTIYGYTF. The CDR3 DNA sequence: TGTGCCAGCAGCTCGGTGGGACAGACGATCTATGGCTACACCTTC. The rearrangement links TRBV5-8 to TRBJ1-2, with 7 bases aligning to TRBD1. Trimming removed 3 bases from V and 4 bases from J; junction bases left unmatched: 9. The CDR3 runs to 15 residues. The germline CDR1 and CDR2 sequences are SGHTS and YDEGEE.

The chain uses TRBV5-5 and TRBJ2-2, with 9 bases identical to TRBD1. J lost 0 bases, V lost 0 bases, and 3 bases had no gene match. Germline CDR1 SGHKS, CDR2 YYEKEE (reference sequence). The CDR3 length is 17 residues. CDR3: CASSLGGTGTNTGELFF. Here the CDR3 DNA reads TGTGCCAGCAGCTTGGGGGGGACAGGGACGAACACCGGGGAGCTGTTTTTT.

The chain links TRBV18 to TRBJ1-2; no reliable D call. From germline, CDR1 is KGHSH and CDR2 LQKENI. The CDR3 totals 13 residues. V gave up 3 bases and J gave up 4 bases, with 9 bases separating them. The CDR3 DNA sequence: TGTGCCAGCTCACCGAGCGTCGGCTATGGCTACACCTTC. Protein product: CASSPSVGYGYTF.

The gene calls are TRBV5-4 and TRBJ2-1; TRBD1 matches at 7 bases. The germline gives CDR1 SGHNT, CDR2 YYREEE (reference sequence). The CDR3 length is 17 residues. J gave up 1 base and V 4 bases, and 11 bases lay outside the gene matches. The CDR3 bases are TGTGCCAGCAGCCCCAACCCACAGGGGTCGTCCTACAATGAGCAGTTCTTC. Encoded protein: CASSPNPQGSSYNEQFF.

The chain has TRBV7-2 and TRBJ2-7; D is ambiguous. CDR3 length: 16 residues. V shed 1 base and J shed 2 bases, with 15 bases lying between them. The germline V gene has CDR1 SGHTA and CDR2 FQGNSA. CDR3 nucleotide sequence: TGTGCCAGCAGCTTAGGGTCCGGAGTCAAGACCTACGAGCAGTACTTC. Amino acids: CASSLGSGVKTYEQYF. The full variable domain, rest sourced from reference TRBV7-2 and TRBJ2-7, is GAGVSQSPSNKVTEKGKDVELRCDPISGHTALYWYRQSLGQGLEFLIYFQGNSAPDKSGLPSDRFSAERTGGSVSTLTIQRTQQEDSAVYLCASSLGSGVKTYEQYFGPGTRLTVT.

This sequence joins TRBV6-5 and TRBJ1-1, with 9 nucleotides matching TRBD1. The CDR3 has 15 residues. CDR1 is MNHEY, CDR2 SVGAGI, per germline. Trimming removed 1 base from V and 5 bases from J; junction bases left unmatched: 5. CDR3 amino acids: CASSYLGQGGTEAFF. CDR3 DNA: TGTGCCAGCAGTTACTTGGGACAGGGTGGAACTGAAGCTTTCTTT.

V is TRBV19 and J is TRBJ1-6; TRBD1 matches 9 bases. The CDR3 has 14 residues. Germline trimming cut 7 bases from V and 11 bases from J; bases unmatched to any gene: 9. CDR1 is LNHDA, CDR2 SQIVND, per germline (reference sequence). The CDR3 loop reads CASKADRGITPLHF. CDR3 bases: TGTGCCAGTAAGGCCGACAGGGGGATAACACCCCTCCACTTT.